Sequencing of this T cell receptor (beta chain) was carried out in a study of vaccination and CD4 T cells after COVID-19. On this clonotype: Its specificity is not known.

Treatment defined: roughly 10-day PBMC culture with coronavirus spike peptide pools or control peptides (ViraFEST assay). Germline V CDR1 and CDR2: MGHRA, YSYEKL. CDR3 size: 15 residues. V lost 0 bases, J lost 4 bases, and 7 bases lay in between. An Oncomine TCR Beta short-read assay was used to sequence the DNA from cultured CD4+ T cells. TCRdb re-called the PCR reads through MiXCR, storing one row per CDR3 protein. The data contain about 7,800 distinct CDR3 sequences, about 61% of them singletons. Sequences were obtained from CD4+ T cells from blood, cultured in vitro. This chain connects TRBV4-1 to TRBJ1-6; D gene uncertain. The sequence was collected from a human donor who had recovered from COVID-19. CDR3 in amino acids: CASSQEGWYNSPLHF. The CDR3 DNA follows: TGCGCCAGCAGCCAAGAGGGATGGTATAATTCACCCCTCCACTTT.